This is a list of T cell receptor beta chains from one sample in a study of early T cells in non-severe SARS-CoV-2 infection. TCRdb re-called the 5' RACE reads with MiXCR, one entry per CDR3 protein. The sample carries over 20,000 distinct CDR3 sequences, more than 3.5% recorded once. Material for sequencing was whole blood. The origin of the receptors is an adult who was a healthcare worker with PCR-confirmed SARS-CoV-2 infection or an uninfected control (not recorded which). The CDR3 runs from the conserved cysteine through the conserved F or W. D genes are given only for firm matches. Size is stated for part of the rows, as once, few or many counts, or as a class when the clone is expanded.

cdr3_aa: CASSFGSAYSGRLNEQFF; cdr3_nt: TGTGCCAGCAGCTTTGGGTCGGCCTACTCAGGGCGATTAAATGAGCAGTTCTTC; clone_size: many; d_call: -; j_call: TRBJ2-1; v_call: TRBV7-6
cdr3_aa: CASGLIVSGELTDTQYF; cdr3_nt: TGTGCTAGTGGTTTGATTGTCTCCGGGGAACTCACAGATACGCAGTATTTT; clone_size: -; d_call: -; j_call: TRBJ2-3; v_call: TRBV12-5
cdr3_aa: CASSHGRNEQFF; cdr3_nt: TGTGCCAGCAGTCATGGACGAAATGAGCAGTTCTTC; clone_size: medium-sized; d_call: -; j_call: TRBJ2-1; v_call: TRBV7-9
cdr3_aa: CAINPGQGNTEAFF; cdr3_nt: TGTGCCATCAATCCGGGACAGGGGAACACTGAAGCTTTCTTT; clone_size: many; d_call: TRBD1; j_call: TRBJ1-1; v_call: TRBV10-3
cdr3_aa: CASSFPGAYTEAFF; cdr3_nt: TGTGCCAGCAGCTTCCCAGGGGCCTACACTGAAGCTTTCTTT; clone_size: many; d_call: -; j_call: TRBJ1-1; v_call: TRBV5-5
cdr3_aa: CSATPHSSQPQHF; cdr3_nt: TGCAGTGCCACCCCCCACAGCAGTCAGCCCCAGCATTTT; clone_size: many; d_call: -; j_call: TRBJ1-5; v_call: TRBV20-1
cdr3_aa: CASSPANEETQYF; cdr3_nt: TGTGCCAGCTCACCAGCTAATGAAGAGACCCAGTACTTC; clone_size: many; d_call: -; j_call: TRBJ2-5; v_call: TRBV18
cdr3_aa: CAISESWDFSVDEQFF; cdr3_nt: TGTGCCATCAGTGAGTCTTGGGACTTCTCCGTAGATGAGCAGTTCTTC; clone_size: many; d_call: -; j_call: TRBJ2-1; v_call: TRBV10-3
cdr3_aa: CASSYEKSAGVDEQYF; cdr3_nt: TGTGCCAGCAGTTACGAAAAGTCAGCAGGAGTAGACGAGCAGTACTTC; clone_size: -; d_call: -; j_call: TRBJ2-7; v_call: TRBV6-6
cdr3_aa: CASSLGRETQYF; cdr3_nt: TGTGCCAGCAGTTTAGGCCGAGAGACCCAGTACTTC; clone_size: medium-sized; d_call: -; j_call: TRBJ2-5; v_call: TRBV7-9
cdr3_aa: CASGRANIQYF; cdr3_nt: TGTGCATCGGGCAGGGCGAACATTCAGTACTTC; clone_size: -; d_call: -; j_call: TRBJ2-4; v_call: TRBV19
cdr3_aa: CASSQEVLYNYGYTF; cdr3_nt: TGCGCCAGCAGCCAAGAAGTTCTCTATAACTATGGCTACACCTTC; clone_size: many; d_call: -; j_call: TRBJ1-2; v_call: TRBV4-1
cdr3_aa: CASGRWRGVTDTQYF; cdr3_nt: TGTGCCAGCGGCCGGTGGCGGGGGGTCACAGATACGCAGTATTTT; clone_size: many; d_call: TRBD2; j_call: TRBJ2-3; v_call: TRBV7-2
cdr3_aa: CAIRDTGELFF; cdr3_nt: TGTGCCATCAGGGACACCGGGGAGCTGTTTTTT; clone_size: many; d_call: -; j_call: TRBJ2-2; v_call: TRBV10-3
cdr3_aa: CATKQGDTDTQYF; cdr3_nt: TGTGCCACCAAACAGGGTGACACAGATACGCAGTATTTT; clone_size: medium-sized; d_call: -; j_call: TRBJ2-3; v_call: TRBV10-3
cdr3_aa: CASSSPAGIGRPSEQYF; cdr3_nt: TGTGCCAGCAGCTCCCCTGCCGGCATAGGGAGACCCTCCGAGCAGTACTTC; clone_size: many; d_call: -; j_call: TRBJ2-7; v_call: TRBV5-5
cdr3_aa: CASSLGFYEQYF; cdr3_nt: TGTGCCAGCAGTTTAGGGTTTTACGAGCAGTACTTC; clone_size: medium-sized; d_call: -; j_call: TRBJ2-7; v_call: TRBV28
cdr3_aa: CASSTNSDISEQYF; cdr3_nt: TGTGCCAGCAGCACGAACTCCGATATTAGCGAGCAGTACTTC; clone_size: -; d_call: -; j_call: TRBJ2-7; v_call: TRBV7-6
cdr3_aa: CASKDEGISNQPQHF; cdr3_nt: TGCGCCAGCAAAGATGAGGGAATAAGCAATCAGCCCCAGCATTTT; clone_size: many; d_call: -; j_call: TRBJ1-5; v_call: TRBV4-3
cdr3_aa: CASSGLAAFQETQYF; cdr3_nt: TGTGCCAGCAGCGGACTAGCGGCCTTCCAAGAGACCCAGTACTTC; clone_size: many; d_call: TRBD2; j_call: TRBJ2-5; v_call: TRBV6-2/TRBV6-3
cdr3_aa: CASRLKGGVGQETQYF; cdr3_nt: TGTGCCAGCAGATTAAAGGGAGGCGTTGGCCAAGAGACCCAGTACTTC; clone_size: many; d_call: -; j_call: TRBJ2-5; v_call: TRBV6-5
cdr3_aa: CASSLETSGDWGTDTQYF; cdr3_nt: TGTGCCAGCAGCTTAGAGACTAGCGGGGACTGGGGGACAGATACGCAGTATTTT; clone_size: few; d_call: TRBD2; j_call: TRBJ2-3; v_call: TRBV7-2
cdr3_aa: CASSQERRLASYNEQFF; cdr3_nt: TGCGCCAGCAGCCAAGAAAGAAGACTAGCGTCCTACAATGAGCAGTTCTTC; clone_size: many; d_call: TRBD2; j_call: TRBJ2-1; v_call: TRBV4-3
cdr3_aa: CASALSADTQYF; cdr3_nt: TGTGCCAGCGCCCTGTCGGCAGATACGCAGTATTTT; clone_size: -; d_call: -; j_call: TRBJ2-3; v_call: TRBV3-1
cdr3_aa: CASSLTGTGDNQPQHF; cdr3_nt: TGTGCCAGCAGTCTTACAGGGACGGGGGATAATCAGCCCCAGCATTTT; clone_size: many; d_call: -; j_call: TRBJ1-5; v_call: TRBV6-5
cdr3_aa: CSVDQASTDTQYF; cdr3_nt: TGCAGCGTTGACCAGGCTAGCACAGATACGCAGTATTTT; clone_size: -; d_call: -; j_call: TRBJ2-3; v_call: TRBV29-1
cdr3_aa: CSAKGLRTGCGETQYF; cdr3_nt: TGCAGTGCTAAAGGGCTAAGGACAGGGTGCGGAGAGACCCAGTACTTC; clone_size: -; d_call: TRBD1; j_call: TRBJ2-5; v_call: TRBV20-1
cdr3_aa: CASSIGLAGYSEQFF; cdr3_nt: TGTGCCAGCAGTATCGGACTAGCGGGGTATAGTGAGCAGTTCTTC; clone_size: few; d_call: TRBD2; j_call: TRBJ2-1; v_call: TRBV12-3/TRBV12-4
cdr3_aa: CASSLSGVRFTEAFF; cdr3_nt: TGTGCCAGCAGTTTATCGGGGGTCCGTTTCACTGAAGCTTTCTTT; clone_size: many; d_call: -; j_call: TRBJ1-1; v_call: TRBV27
cdr3_aa: CASKRSPNGYTF; cdr3_nt: TGTGCCAGTAAGAGGAGCCCCAACGGCTACACCTTC; clone_size: many; d_call: -; j_call: TRBJ1-2; v_call: TRBV6-1
cdr3_aa: CASSPDGRAAGYTF; cdr3_nt: TGTGCCAGCAGCCCCGACGGAAGGGCAGCAGGCTACACCTTC; clone_size: many; d_call: -; j_call: TRBJ1-2; v_call: TRBV2
cdr3_aa: CASSPTGGSSGANVLTF; cdr3_nt: TGTGCCAGCAGCCCAACAGGGGGTAGCTCTGGGGCCAACGTCCTGACTTTC; clone_size: -; d_call: TRBD1; j_call: TRBJ2-6; v_call: TRBV7-6
cdr3_aa: CASSPLSDTQYF; cdr3_nt: TGTGCCAGCTCACCACTGTCTGATACGCAGTATTTT; clone_size: medium-sized; d_call: -; j_call: TRBJ2-3; v_call: TRBV18
cdr3_aa: CASSQEDLAGGTYEQYF; cdr3_nt: TGCGCCAGCAGCCAAGAAGATCTAGCGGGGGGTACCTACGAGCAGTACTTC; clone_size: many; d_call: TRBD2; j_call: TRBJ2-7; v_call: TRBV4-3
cdr3_aa: CASSYGQGQYF; cdr3_nt: TGTGCCAGCAGTTACGGACAGGGCCAGTACTTC; clone_size: -; d_call: TRBD1; j_call: TRBJ2-7; v_call: TRBV6-2/TRBV6-3
cdr3_aa: CASSLGAGPHF; cdr3_nt: TGTGCCAGCAGTTTGGGCGCCGGGCCGCACTTC; clone_size: many; d_call: -; j_call: TRBJ2-7; v_call: TRBV12-3/TRBV12-4
cdr3_aa: CASSPRDSTYEQYF; cdr3_nt: TGTGCCAGCAGTCCCAGGGACAGTACCTACGAGCAGTACTTC; clone_size: many; d_call: TRBD1; j_call: TRBJ2-7; v_call: TRBV27
cdr3_aa: CASSYHPRTGGGYTF; cdr3_nt: TGCGCCAGCAGCTACCACCCCCGGACAGGGGGGGGCTACACCTTC; clone_size: -; d_call: TRBD1; j_call: TRBJ1-2; v_call: TRBV5-1
cdr3_aa: CASSFNGASYEQYF; cdr3_nt: TGCGCCAGCAGCTTCAATGGAGCGTCCTACGAGCAGTACTTC; clone_size: medium-sized; d_call: -; j_call: TRBJ2-7; v_call: TRBV5-1
cdr3_aa: CSAARLENTEAFF; cdr3_nt: TGCAGTGCGGCCCGTCTAGAGAACACTGAAGCTTTCTTT; clone_size: many; d_call: -; j_call: TRBJ1-1; v_call: TRBV20-1
cdr3_aa: CASSLLQVLNSPLHF; cdr3_nt: TGTGCCAGCAGCTTACTACAGGTCCTTAATTCACCCCTCCACTTT; clone_size: many; d_call: -; j_call: TRBJ1-6; v_call: TRBV7-2
cdr3_aa: CATGKGAGGLSALHF; cdr3_nt: TGTGCCACCGGGAAGGGGGCTGGAGGGTTATCGGCCCTCCACTTT; clone_size: -; d_call: TRBD1; j_call: TRBJ1-6; v_call: TRBV10-3
cdr3_aa: CAATRGSSSYEQYF; cdr3_nt: TGTGCTGCTACTCGGGGTAGCAGCTCCTACGAGCAGTACTTC; clone_size: many; d_call: -; j_call: TRBJ2-7; v_call: TRBV30
cdr3_aa: CASSFDSRGHQYF; cdr3_nt: TGTGCCAGCAGTTTCGACAGTCGGGGTCACCAGTACTTC; clone_size: many; d_call: -; j_call: TRBJ2-5; v_call: TRBV12-3/TRBV12-4
cdr3_aa: CASIRTGRSGYTF; cdr3_nt: TGTGCCAGCATCAGGACTGGTCGGAGCGGCTACACCTTC; clone_size: few; d_call: -; j_call: TRBJ1-2; v_call: TRBV28
cdr3_aa: CATSDLSGNTGELFF; cdr3_nt: TGTGCCACCAGTGATTTGTCGGGGAACACCGGGGAGCTGTTTTTT; clone_size: few; d_call: -; j_call: TRBJ2-2; v_call: TRBV24-1
cdr3_aa: CASSLGKGSTDTQYF; cdr3_nt: TGTGCCAGCAGCTTGGGGAAAGGTAGCACAGATACGCAGTATTTT; clone_size: many; d_call: -; j_call: TRBJ2-3; v_call: TRBV5-4
cdr3_aa: CSASGVGYEQYF; cdr3_nt: TGCAGTGCAAGCGGGGTGGGGTACGAGCAGTACTTC; clone_size: many; d_call: TRBD2; j_call: TRBJ2-7; v_call: TRBV20-1
cdr3_aa: CSAPDRTLSGNTIYF; cdr3_nt: TGCAGTGCTCCGGACAGGACCCTCTCTGGAAACACCATATATTTT; clone_size: -; d_call: TRBD1; j_call: TRBJ1-3; v_call: TRBV20-1
cdr3_aa: CASSREVNTEAFF; cdr3_nt: TGTGCCAGCAGCAGGGAGGTGAACACTGAAGCTTTCTTT; clone_size: many; d_call: -; j_call: TRBJ1-1; v_call: TRBV5-6
cdr3_aa: CASSFPTAEDEAFF; cdr3_nt: TGTGCCAGCAGTTTCCCTACGGCCGAAGATGAAGCTTTCTTT; clone_size: -; d_call: -; j_call: TRBJ1-1; v_call: TRBV28
cdr3_aa: CASSLWPALNQPQHF; cdr3_nt: TGCGCCAGCAGCTTGTGGCCAGCGCTCAATCAGCCCCAGCATTTT; clone_size: many; d_call: -; j_call: TRBJ1-5; v_call: TRBV5-1
cdr3_aa: CASSFGLAGRETQYF; cdr3_nt: TGCGCCAGCAGCTTCGGATTAGCGGGGAGAGAGACCCAGTACTTC; clone_size: many; d_call: TRBD2; j_call: TRBJ2-5; v_call: TRBV5-1
cdr3_aa: CASSLRGAGETQYF; cdr3_nt: TGTGCCAGCAGTTTGAGGGGGGCCGGAGAGACCCAGTACTTC; clone_size: many; d_call: -; j_call: TRBJ2-5; v_call: TRBV27
cdr3_aa: CASSQGVSAYNEQFF; cdr3_nt: TGTGCCAGCAGCCAGGGAGTTAGCGCGTACAATGAGCAGTTCTTC; clone_size: few; d_call: -; j_call: TRBJ2-1; v_call: TRBV7-2
cdr3_aa: CAIGDRGRTDTQYF; cdr3_nt: TGTGCCATCGGGGACAGGGGGCGCACAGATACGCAGTATTTT; clone_size: few; d_call: TRBD1; j_call: TRBJ2-3; v_call: TRBV19
cdr3_aa: CASSLVGDSTDTQYF; cdr3_nt: TGCGCCAGCAGCTTGGTAGGGGACAGCACAGATACGCAGTATTTT; clone_size: many; d_call: -; j_call: TRBJ2-3; v_call: TRBV5-1
cdr3_aa: CASSLWGGDEQYF; cdr3_nt: TGTGCCAGCAGCTTATGGGGCGGGGACGAGCAGTACTTC; clone_size: -; d_call: -; j_call: TRBJ2-7; v_call: TRBV7-3
cdr3_aa: CASSSAGGVETQYF; cdr3_nt: TGTGCCAGCAGCTCTGCAGGGGGCGTAGAGACCCAGTACTTC; clone_size: many; d_call: TRBD1; j_call: TRBJ2-5; v_call: TRBV7-9
cdr3_aa: CSALPKSDTQYF; cdr3_nt: TGCAGTGCTCTCCCGAAGTCAGATACGCAGTATTTT; clone_size: -; d_call: -; j_call: TRBJ2-3; v_call: TRBV20-1